A single sample is the source of the 3 T cell receptor beta chains below, sequenced in a study of tumor-infiltrating lymphocytes in primary liver carcinoma. Total RNA amounting to 500 ng was the source from which TCR beta cDNA was made with a constant-region primer. Employing slightly modified ARM-PCR, three nested multiplex PCR rounds were run, and these gave rise to the TCR beta libraries. The first two PCR rounds used TRBV1-TRBV30 forward primers with a C-beta reverse primer, roughly 10 cycles each. TCRdb redid the calling of the multiplex PCR reads with MiXCR, one entry per CDR3 protein. The sample carries around 330,000 distinct CDR3 sequences, approximately 54% recorded once. It was unsorted whole blood that yielded blood RNA, and germline DNA was also extracted. The sequencing input was peripheral blood. The receptors come from a woman in her twenties or thirties with primary liver carcinoma and hepatitis B virus infection.

V is TRBV4-1 and J is TRBJ1-1, with D perhaps TRBD1 (5 bases). The CDR3 totals 16 residues. Per the germline V gene, CDR1 is MGHRA and CDR2 is YSYEKL. Deletions cut 1 base from V and 7 bases from J, with 19 bases between. CDR3 sequence (DNA): TGCGCCAGCAGCCAAGGGTTGGAGGTCTCGGGACTTGAAGCTTTCTTT. The encoded protein is CASSQGLEVSGLEAFF.

This clonotype is a singleton in its sample. The chain links TRBV7-9 to TRBJ2-7, with TRBD1 as a possible D gene (6 bases). V lost 5 bases and J lost 1, with 12 bases in between. Looked up from germline, CDR1 is SEHNR and CDR2 is FQNEAQ (reference sequence). This CDR3 contains 14 residues. The CDR3 nucleotides read TGTGCCAGCAGCCGGGGCAGGGGTTCCTACGAGCAGTACTTC. Translating it yields CASSRGRGSYEQYF. Combining the CDR3 with reference TRBV7-9 and TRBJ2-7 gives the whole variable domain DTGVSQNPRHKITKRGQNVTFRCDPISEHNRLYWYRQTLGQGPEFLTYFQNEAQLEKSRLLSDRFSAERPKGSFSTLEIQRTEQGDSAMYLCASSRGRGSYEQYFGPGTRLTVT.

DNA of the CDR3: TGTGCCTGGAGTGTGACGAGGGAGACCCAGTACTTC. It specifies CAWSVTRETQYF. This sequence joins TRBV30 and TRBJ2-5; D is ambiguous. V dropped 0 bases and J dropped 5 bases, with 7 bases sitting between them. This CDR3 contains 12 residues. Germline loops: CDR1 GTSNPN, CDR2 SVGIG (reference sequence).